The clone carrying this T cell receptor beta chain occurred once. CDR1 MDHEN and CDR2 SYDVKM come from the germline V gene. The CDR3 runs to 12 residues. V lost 10 bases to trimming and J lost 8 bases, with 17 bases between them. This sample is part of a study of blood T cell repertoires in COVID-19. Generated by immunoSEQ multiplex PCR, the TCRdb table keeps only in-frame clones and is missing some. The sample records around 390,000 clones, more than 75% being singletons. The chain joins TRBV28 to TRBJ1-2; no clear D gene. This clonotype was obtained from a woman aged 45-60 years who had recovered from COVID-19. Sequencing used PBMCs or T cells enriched from blood (not recorded which). CDR3 bases: TGTGCCACCCAACGCGGGTCTAAGGGCTACACCTTC. Translation: CATQRGSKGYTF.